One and the same sample provided the 18 T cell receptor beta chains below, sequenced in a study of OX40 agonist ivuxolimab in advanced cancers. Here immunoSEQ multiplex PCR was the method, and the copy in TCRdb shows in-frame clones only, minus some. Of roughly 43,000 clones in the sample, 90% to 95% were seen once. The material was CD4+ or CD8+ T cells sorted from blood, obtained in a trial of the OX40 agonist ivuxolimab. All receptors come from an adult with an advanced solid tumor such as melanoma, head and neck, liver or kidney cancer.

V and J are TRBV27 and TRBJ1-2; D may be TRBD1 (5 bases). The CDR3 is 15 amino acids. The germline V gene has CDR1 MNHEY and CDR2 SMNVEV (reference sequence). The ends were cut back, 3 bases at V and 8 bases at J, with 19 bases in the middle. In DNA form, the CDR3 reads TGTGCCAGCAGTTTGTCGGGACCAATTTCAACGGGCTACACCTTC. It yields the protein CASSLSGPISTGYTF.

The chain links TRBV6-6 to TRBJ2-2; D ambiguous. CDR3 length equals 13 residues. Deletions cut 1 base from V and 4 bases from J, with 4 bases between. The V gene's germline CDR1 is MNHNY and CDR2 SVGAGI (reference sequence). Here the CDR3 reads CASSYFLTGELFF. In DNA, the CDR3 is TGTGCCAGCAGTTACTTCCTCACCGGGGAGCTGTTTTTT.

This chain uses TRBV15 with TRBJ2-2, with D possibly called TRBD1 or TRBD2 (5 bases each). The length of the CDR3 is 16 residues. Germline V gene sequence: CDR1 LNHNV, CDR2 YYDKDF (reference sequence). Trimming took off 0 bases at V and 2 bases at J, with 10 bases between the two ends. The CDR3 coding sequence is TGTGCCACCAGCAGAGAGGGACGAACTAACACCGGGGAGCTGTTTTTT. This translates into CATSREGRTNTGELFF.

The count of this clone is one. This chain links TRBV11-3 with TRBJ2-7; D unclear. Per germline, CDR1 SGHNT and CDR2 YENEEA. V shed 6 bases and J shed 3 bases, with 9 bases lying between them. The CDR3 spans 12 residues. Here the CDR3 DNA reads TGTGCCAGCAGTCTCCCCGACTACGAGCAGTACTTC. Amino acids: CASSLPDYEQYF.

The CDR3 nucleotides are TGTGCCACCAGCATAACAGGGGGAAGCACTGAAGCTTTCTTT. The encoded protein is CATSITGGSTEAFF. The chain recombines TRBV15 with TRBJ1-1, with 8 bases aligning to TRBD1. CDR1 and CDR2 (germline): LNHNV, YYDKDF (reference sequence). The CDR3 is 14 residues long. The ends lost 4 bases at V and 4 bases at J; junction bases unmatched: 5.

The V and J genes are TRBV7-9 and TRBJ2-3; D ambiguous. Trimming took off 1 base at V and 2 bases at J, with 13 bases between the two ends. The CDR3 extends over 16 amino acids. CDR1 and CDR2 from the germline V gene are SEHNR and FQNEAQ (reference sequence). The CDR3 loop reads CASSLVHQPFTDTQYF. The CDR3 nucleotides are TGTGCCAGCAGCTTAGTTCACCAGCCATTCACAGATACGCAGTATTTT.

The rearrangement joins TRBV9 to TRBJ2-7; no definite D call. The CDR3 loop spans 15 amino acids. The germline V and J ends were trimmed by 0 bases and 3 bases, with 13 bases remaining between them. Per the germline V gene, CDR1 is SGDLS and CDR2 is YYNGEE. The CDR3, as DNA: TGTGCCAGCAGCGTAGACGTGGGAACGGGCTACGAGCAGTACTTC. The encoded protein is CASSVDVGTGYEQYF.

The chain links TRBV1 to TRBJ1-6. TRBV1 is a pseudogene locus. This CDR3 is 19 amino acids long. CDR3 in amino acids: CTSSQDLGAPSSYNSPLHF. The CDR3 nucleotides are TGCACCAGCAGCCAAGATCTCGGGGCCCCGAGCTCCTATAATTCACCCCTCCACTTT.

The chain links TRBV21-1 to TRBJ2-3; no DNA check was done on the table's D call, TRBD1. TRBV21-1 is a documented pseudogene. CDR3 length: 19 amino acids. CDR3: CASSTIGRQGATSTDTQYF. Here the CDR3 DNA reads TGTGCCAGCAGCACAATAGGCCGACAGGGGGCGACTAGCACAGATACGCAGTATTTT.

The chain recombines TRBV7-8 with TRBJ2-5, with D perhaps TRBD2 (6 bases). Trimming cost V 5 bases and J 5 bases, with 9 bases left between them. Germline lookup yields CDR1 SGHVS and CDR2 FQNEAQ. The CDR3 runs to 12 residues. CDR3 protein: CASSPRGETQYF. The DNA of the CDR3 is TGTGCCAGCAGCCCCCGGGGGGAGACCCAGTACTTC.

The V and J genes are TRBV28 and TRBJ1-2, with a weak D call TRBD1 (5 bases). Deletions cut 4 bases from V and 0 bases from J, with 18 bases between. Germline V gene data show CDR1 as MDHEN and CDR2 as SYDVKM. This CDR3 spans 17 amino acids. CDR3 amino acids: CASSSMTEGGANYGYTF. CDR3 DNA sequence: TGTGCCAGCAGTTCTATGACAGAGGGTGGGGCTAACTATGGCTACACCTTC.

This clone showed up just a few times. The V call is TRBV19, the J call TRBJ2-4; a weak D match, TRBD1 (5 bases). The germline V and J ends were trimmed by 5 bases and 0 bases, with 11 bases remaining between them. The length of the CDR3 is 15 residues. CDR1 is LNHDA, CDR2 SQIVND, per germline (reference sequence). The DNA for the CDR3 is TGTGCCAGTAGTCTCGCAGGGATAGCCAAAAACATTCAGTACTTC. Translating gives CASSLAGIAKNIQYF. The variable domain in full, with the rest retrieved from reference TRBV19 and TRBJ2-4, is DGGITQSPKYLFRKEGQNVTLSCEQNLNHDAMYWYRQDPGQGLRLIYYSQIVNDFQKGDIAEGYSVSREKKESFPLTVTSAQKNPTAFYLCASSLAGIAKNIQYFGAGTRLSVL.

The V gene is TRBV18, the J gene TRBJ1-1; 7 bases match TRBD1. The J segment lost 7 bases and the V segment lost 0 bases, leaving 2 bases of the junction unmatched. Germline CDR1 and CDR2: KGHSH and LQKENI. The CDR3 covers 13 residues. The CDR3 DNA sequence: TGTGCCAGCTCACCACCTGGGACAGTTGAAGCTTTCTTT. The encoded protein is CASSPPGTVEAFF. Drawing the rest from reference TRBV18 and TRBJ1-1, the complete variable domain is NAGVMQNPRHLVRRRGQEARLRCSPMKGHSHVYWYRQLPEEGLKFMVYLQKENIIDESGMPKERFSAEFPKEGPSILRIQQVVRGDSAAYFCASSPPGTVEAFFGQGTRLTVV.

V and J are TRBV14 and TRBJ2-1, with no clear D. V lost 4 bases to trimming and J lost 7 bases, with 14 bases between them. This CDR3 contains 14 residues. CDR1 and CDR2 from the germline V gene are SGHDN and FVKESK. CDR3 amino acids: CASSLSPSMNEQFF. CDR3 coding DNA: TGTGCCAGCAGCCTCTCCCCGAGTATGAATGAGCAGTTCTTC.

This chain links TRBV29-1 with TRBJ2-7; possible D gene TRBD1, 6 bases. Germline assignment: CDR1 SQVTM and CDR2 ANQGSEA. Trimming stripped 1 base from V and 3 bases from J, with 16 bases between. CDR3 length equals 15 residues. Written as DNA, the CDR3 is TGCAGCGTTGAAGGGGGGCAGGGGAGTTACTACGAGCAGTACTTC. Translating gives CSVEGGQGSYYEQYF.

The gene calls are TRBV7-8 and TRBJ2-3; 9 nucleotides line up with TRBD1. The CDR3 spans 20 residues. Per germline, CDR1 SGHVS and CDR2 FQNEAQ. After removal of 1 base from V and 4 bases from J, the junction contained 18 bases not matched to a gene. DNA for the CDR3: TGTGCCAGCAGCTTAGAAAACCGGGACAGGGTGTATGCCGGGGCAGATACGCAGTATTTT. It codes for CASSLENRDRVYAGADTQYF.

The chain has TRBV11-2 and TRBJ2-7; TRBD1 matches 8 bases. From germline, CDR1 is SGHAT and CDR2 FQNNGV. The trim removed 2 bases at V and 7 bases at J, leaving 10 bases unmatched. The CDR3 sequence is 15 residues long. The CDR3: CASSLLSQGAIEQYV. CDR3 DNA sequence: TGTGCCAGCAGCTTACTCTCCCAGGGGGCGATTGAGCAGTACGTC.

This clone was found once. This chain links TRBV28 with TRBJ1-4, with D possibly TRBD1 on 5 matching bases. V was pared by 1 base and J by 0 bases, with 9 bases between. The germline V gene has CDR1 MDHEN and CDR2 SYDVKM. The CDR3 is 16 residues long. The CDR3 is CASSLYVGATNEKLFF. The CDR3 bases are TGTGCCAGCAGTTTATACGTAGGGGCAACTAATGAAAAACTGTTTTTT.